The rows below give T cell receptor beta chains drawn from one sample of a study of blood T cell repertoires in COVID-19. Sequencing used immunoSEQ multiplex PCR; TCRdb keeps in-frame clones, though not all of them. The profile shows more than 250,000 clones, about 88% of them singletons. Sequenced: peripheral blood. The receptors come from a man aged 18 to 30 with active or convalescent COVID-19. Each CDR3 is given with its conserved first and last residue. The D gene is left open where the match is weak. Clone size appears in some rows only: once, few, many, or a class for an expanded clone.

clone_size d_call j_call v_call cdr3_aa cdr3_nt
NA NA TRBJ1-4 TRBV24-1 CATSDLGQKLFF TGTGCCACCAGTGATTTGGGACAGAAACTGTTTTTT
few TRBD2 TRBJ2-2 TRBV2 CASRSSSGGNTGELFF TGTGCCAGCCGATCCTCTAGCGGGGGCAACACCGGGGAGCTGTTTTTT
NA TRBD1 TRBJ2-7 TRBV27 CASSLSWKTGGREQYF TGTGCCAGCAGTTTATCCTGGAAGACAGGGGGAAGGGAGCAGTACTTC
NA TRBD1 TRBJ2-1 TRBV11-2 CASSSTGTGNNEQFF TGTGCCAGCAGCTCAACCGGGACAGGGAACAATGAGCAGTTCTTC
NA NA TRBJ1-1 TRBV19 CASTSQGMNTEAFF TGTGCCAGTACGTCCCAGGGTATGAACACTGAAGCTTTCTTT
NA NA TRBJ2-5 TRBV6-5 CASVKPGAEETQYF TGTGCCAGCGTAAAACCAGGGGCCGAGGAGACCCAGTACTTC
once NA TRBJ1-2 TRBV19 CAKAVNGYTF TGTGCTAAAGCGGTCAATGGCTACACCTTC
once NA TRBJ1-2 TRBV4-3 CASSQEVSRTIGYTF TGCGCCAGCAGCCAAGAAGTTAGCAGAACTATTGGCTACACCTTC
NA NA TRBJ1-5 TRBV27 CASSLSQGHNQPQHF TGTGCCAGCAGTCTGTCCCAGGGTCACAATCAGCCCCAGCATTTT
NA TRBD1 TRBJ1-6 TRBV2 CASMGTGDSPLHF TGTGCCAGCATGGGGACAGGAGATTCACCCCTCCACTTT
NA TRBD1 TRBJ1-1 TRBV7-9 CASSRQGDTEAFF TGTGCCAGCAGCAGACAGGGCGACACTGAAGCTTTCTTT
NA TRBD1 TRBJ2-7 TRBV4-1 CASSQSPGGARGEQYF TGCGCCAGCAGCCAATCACCAGGGGGCGCCCGGGGCGAGCAGTACTTC
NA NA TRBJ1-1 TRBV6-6 CASSYRGYTEAFF TGTGCCAGCAGTTACCGGGGGTACACTGAAGCTTTCTTT
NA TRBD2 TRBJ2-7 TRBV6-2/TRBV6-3 CASSSFLAATYEQYF TGTGCCAGCAGTTCATTCCTAGCGGCTACCTACGAGCAGTACTTC
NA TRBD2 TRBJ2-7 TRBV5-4 CASSLELAGFEQYF TGTGCCAGCAGCTTGGAACTAGCGGGGTTCGAGCAGTACTTC
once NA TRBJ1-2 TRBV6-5 CASSYWRRFYGYTF TGTGCCAGCAGTTACTGGAGGCGGTTCTATGGCTACACCTTC
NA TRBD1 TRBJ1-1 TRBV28 CASSGIIDRGLEDTEAFF TGTGCCAGCAGTGGGATAATTGACAGGGGACTTGAAGACACTGAAGCTTTCTTT
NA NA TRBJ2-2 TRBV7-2 CASSSSGPTGELFF TGTGCCAGCAGCTCCAGCGGGCCCACCGGGGAGCTGTTTTTT
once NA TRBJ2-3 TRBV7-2 CASSSRVADTQYF TGTGCCAGCAGCTCGCGGGTCGCAGATACGCAGTATTTT
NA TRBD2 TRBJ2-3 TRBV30 CAWGLAYRTDTQYF TGTGCCTGGGGACTAGCTTACCGCACAGATACGCAGTATTTT
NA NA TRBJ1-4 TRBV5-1 CASSLAGGKGSTNEKLFF TGCGCCAGCAGCTTGGCCGGGGGTAAGGGATCAACTAATGAAAAACTGTTTTTT
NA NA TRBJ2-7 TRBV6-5 CAARSRDSYEQYF TGTGCCGCACGAAGCAGGGACTCCTACGAGCAGTACTTC
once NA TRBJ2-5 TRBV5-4 CASSSLIGQETQYF TGTGCCAGCAGCTCATTGATCGGTCAAGAGACCCAGTACTTC
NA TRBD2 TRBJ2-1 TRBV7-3 CASSSGTGLAGEVPYNEQFF TGTGCCAGCAGTTCCGGAACGGGACTAGCGGGAGAAGTCCCCTACAATGAGCAGTTCTTC
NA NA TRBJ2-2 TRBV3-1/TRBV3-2 CASSQAGTGLDTGELFF TGTGCCAGCAGCCAAGCTGGAACGGGACTCGACACCGGGGAGCTGTTTTTT
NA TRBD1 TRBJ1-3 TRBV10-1 CASSDRTGLGNTIYF TGCGCCAGCAGTGACCGGACAGGGCTTGGAAACACCATATATTTT
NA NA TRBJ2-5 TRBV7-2 CASSLERKETQYF TGTGCCAGCAGCTTAGAGCGGAAAGAGACCCAGTACTTC
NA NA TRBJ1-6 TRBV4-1 CASKDSYNSPLHF TGCGCCAGCAAGGACAGCTATAATTCACCCCTCCACTTT
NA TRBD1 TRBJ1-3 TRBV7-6 CASSPAGVTGPGNTIYF TGTGCCAGCAGCCCAGCTGGAGTGACAGGGCCCGGAAACACCATATATTTT
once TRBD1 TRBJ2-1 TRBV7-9 CASSSGLRDSEQFF TGTGCCAGCAGCTCTGGCCTCCGGGACAGCGAGCAGTTCTTC
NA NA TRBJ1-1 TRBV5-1 CASSTQGSTEAFF TGCGCCAGCAGCACCCAGGGGAGCACTGAAGCTTTCTTT
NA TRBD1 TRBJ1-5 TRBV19 CASSGQGGNQPQHF TGTGCCAGTAGCGGACAGGGGGGCAATCAGCCCCAGCATTTT
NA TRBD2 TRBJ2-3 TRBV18 CASSPPGTSPPVISTDTQYF TGTGCCAGCTCACCACCAGGGACTAGTCCTCCTGTAATTAGCACAGATACGCAGTATTTT
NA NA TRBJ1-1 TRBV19 CASRTGGKGGSAFF TGTGCCAGTCGGACCGGGGGGAAGGGTGGATCAGCTTTCTTT
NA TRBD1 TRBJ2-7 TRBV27 CASSQRQGRSYEQYF TGTGCCAGCAGTCAGCGACAGGGCCGCTCCTACGAGCAGTACTTC
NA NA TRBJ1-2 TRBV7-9 CASSLIPPNGYTF TGTGCCAGCAGCTTAATTCCCCCAAATGGCTACACCTTC
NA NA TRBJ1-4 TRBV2 CASSASVSEKLFF TGTGCCAGCAGTGCTTCCGTTAGTGAAAAACTGTTTTTT
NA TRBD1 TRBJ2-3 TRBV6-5 CASSYRGPDTQYF TGTGCCAGCAGTTACAGGGGGCCAGATACGCAGTATTTT
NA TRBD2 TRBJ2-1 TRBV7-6 CASSLAGSGSSYNEQFF TGTGCCAGCAGCTTAGCGGGTAGCGGGTCCTCCTACAATGAGCAGTTCTTC
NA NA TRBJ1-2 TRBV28 CASSLGLTGSRGYTF TGTGCCAGCAGTTTAGGGTTAACAGGGTCCAGGGGCTACACCTTC
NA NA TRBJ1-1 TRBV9 CASSALADWATEAFF TGTGCCAGCAGCGCCCTCGCCGATTGGGCCACTGAAGCTTTCTTT
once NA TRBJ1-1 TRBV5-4 CASSRDFRAGSEAFF TGTGCCAGCAGCAGAGATTTCCGGGCCGGGAGTGAAGCTTTCTTT
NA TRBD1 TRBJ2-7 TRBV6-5 CASSHRDRPYEQYF TGTGCCAGCAGCCACCGGGACAGGCCCTACGAGCAGTACTTC
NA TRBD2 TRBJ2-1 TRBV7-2 CASSLVGSGSYNEQFF TGTGCCAGCAGCTTAGTAGGTAGCGGGAGCTACAATGAGCAGTTCTTC
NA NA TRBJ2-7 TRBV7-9 CASSPNRNYEQYF TGTGCCAGCAGCCCGAACAGAAATTACGAGCAGTACTTC
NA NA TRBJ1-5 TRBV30 CAWSARQDQPQHF TGTGCCTGGAGTGCCAGGCAGGATCAGCCCCAGCATTTT
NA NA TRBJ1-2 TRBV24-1 CATSDSDSLYGYTF TGTGCCACCAGTGATTCCGACAGCCTCTATGGCTACACCTTC
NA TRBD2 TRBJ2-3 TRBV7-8 CASIPSGRLTDTQYF TGTGCCAGCATCCCTAGCGGGAGACTTACAGATACGCAGTATTTT
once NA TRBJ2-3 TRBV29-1 CSVERGAGSTDTQYF TGCAGCGTTGAAAGGGGAGCGGGTAGCACAGATACGCAGTATTTT
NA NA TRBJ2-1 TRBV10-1 CASSEFPAASHEQFF TGCGCCAGCAGTGAGTTTCCAGCGGCGTCCCATGAGCAGTTCTTC
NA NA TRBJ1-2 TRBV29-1 CSVNREEGSGYTF TGCAGCGTCAACAGGGAAGAAGGTAGTGGCTACACCTTC
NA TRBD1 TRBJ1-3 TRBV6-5 CASINRGGGNTIYF TGTGCCAGCATAAACAGGGGTGGTGGAAACACCATATATTTT
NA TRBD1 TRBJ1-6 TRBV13 CATRDRNNSPLHF TGTGCCACCCGGGACAGGAATAATTCACCCCTCCACTTT
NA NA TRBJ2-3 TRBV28 CASSAEGGSTDTQYF TGTGCCAGCAGTGCAGAGGGGGGGAGCACAGATACGCAGTATTTT
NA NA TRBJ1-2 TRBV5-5 CASSLVPEGAGYTF TGTGCCAGCAGCTTGGTCCCGGAAGGGGCAGGCTACACCTTC
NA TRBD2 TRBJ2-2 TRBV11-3 CASSRTSGRVGELFF TGTGCCAGCAGCAGGACTAGCGGGAGAGTCGGGGAGCTGTTTTTT
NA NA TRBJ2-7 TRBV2 CASSEPYIGYEQYF TGTGCCAGCAGTGAGCCCTACATCGGGTACGAGCAGTACTTC